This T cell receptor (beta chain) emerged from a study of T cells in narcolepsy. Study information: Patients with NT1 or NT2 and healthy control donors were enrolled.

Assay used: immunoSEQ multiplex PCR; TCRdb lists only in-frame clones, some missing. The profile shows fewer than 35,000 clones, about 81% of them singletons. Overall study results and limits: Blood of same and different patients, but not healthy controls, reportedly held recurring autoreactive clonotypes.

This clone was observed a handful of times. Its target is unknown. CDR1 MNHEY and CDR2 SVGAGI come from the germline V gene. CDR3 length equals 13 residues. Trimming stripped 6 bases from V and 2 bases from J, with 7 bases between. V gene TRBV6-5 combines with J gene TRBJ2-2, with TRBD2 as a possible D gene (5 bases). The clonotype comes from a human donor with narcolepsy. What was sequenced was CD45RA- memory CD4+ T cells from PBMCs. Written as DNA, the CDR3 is TGTGCCAGCAGACTAGACAACACCGGGGAGCTGTTTTTT. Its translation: CASRLDNTGELFF.